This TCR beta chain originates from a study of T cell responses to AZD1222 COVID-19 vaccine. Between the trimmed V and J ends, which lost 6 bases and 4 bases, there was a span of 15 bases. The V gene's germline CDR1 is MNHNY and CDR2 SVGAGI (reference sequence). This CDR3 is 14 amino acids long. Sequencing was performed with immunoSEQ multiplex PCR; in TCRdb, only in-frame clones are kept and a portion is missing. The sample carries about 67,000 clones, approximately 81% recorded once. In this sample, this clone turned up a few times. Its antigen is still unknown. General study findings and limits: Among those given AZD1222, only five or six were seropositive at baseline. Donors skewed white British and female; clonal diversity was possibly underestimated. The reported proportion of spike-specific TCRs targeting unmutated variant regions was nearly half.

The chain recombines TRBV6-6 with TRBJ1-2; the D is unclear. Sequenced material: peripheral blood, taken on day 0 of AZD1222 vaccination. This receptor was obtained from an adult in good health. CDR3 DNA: TGTGCCAGCAGCCGACAAACCCAGAGCTATGGCTACACCTTC. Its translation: CASSRQTQSYGYTF.